The 22 T cell receptor beta chains below all came from one sample that was sequenced in a study of blood T cell repertoires in COVID-19. Libraries were prepared by immunoSEQ multiplex PCR; TCRdb keeps only in-frame clonotypes and omits some of them. The table shows roughly 250,000 clones, with over 70% occurring only once. What was sequenced was peripheral blood. These receptor sequences come from a man between 40 and 49 years old with active or convalescent COVID-19.

The CDR3 is CASSEWQGAYNEQFF. The CDR3 DNA reads TGTGCCAGCAGTGAATGGCAGGGGGCCTACAATGAGCAGTTCTTC. The chain links TRBV6-1 to TRBJ2-1; the match to TRBD1 covers 7 bases. Per germline, CDR1 MNHNS and CDR2 SASEGT. The CDR3 contains 15 residues. The V segment lost 2 bases and the J segment 2 bases; nucleotides outside the gene matches: 3.

The rearrangement joins TRBV28 to TRBJ1-1; TRBD1 might be the D (6 bases). There are 11 residues in the CDR3. CDR1 is MDHEN, CDR2 SYDVKM, per germline. Deletions cut 6 bases from V and 5 bases from J, with 7 bases between. CDR3 amino acids: CASSRGTEAFF. CDR3 sequence (DNA): TGTGCCAGCAGCAGGGGAACTGAAGCTTTCTTT.

J is TRBJ2-5 and V is TRBV18; D is perhaps TRBD1 (6 bases). This CDR3 is 14 amino acids long. Trimming left V 2 bases short and J 3 bases short, with 10 bases between. CDR1 is KGHSH, CDR2 LQKENI, per germline. This CDR3 reads CASSPYYREETQYF. CDR3 DNA: TGTGCCAGCTCACCATACTACAGGGAAGAGACCCAGTACTTC.

The genes are TRBV20-1 and TRBJ1-2, with D perhaps TRBD1 (6 bases). This CDR3 is built from 11 residues. Per the germline V gene, CDR1 is DFQATT and CDR2 is SNEGSKA (reference sequence). DNA for the CDR3: TGCAGCTCAATACAGGGCTATGGCTACACCTTC. Its translation: CSSIQGYGYTF.

This sequence joins TRBV12-5 and TRBJ1-6; D is ambiguous. V shed 5 bases and J shed 7 bases, with 21 bases lying between them. Germline V gene lookup returns CDR1 LGHNT and CDR2 FRNRAP. CDR3 length equals 17 residues. The DNA for the CDR3 is TGTGCTAGTGGTGGCATGGGGTATGATTCGGGGAATTCACCCCTCCACTTT. Protein: CASGGMGYDSGNSPLHF.

The chain joins TRBV28 to TRBJ1-1; no clear D gene. The length of the CDR3 is 13 residues. The germline gives CDR1 MDHEN, CDR2 SYDVKM. Trimming left V 7 bases short and J 3 bases short, with 12 bases between. CDR3 residues: CASTIGGYTEAFF. The CDR3 DNA sequence: TGTGCCAGCACCATTGGAGGGTACACTGAAGCTTTCTTT.

The rearrangement joins TRBV2 to TRBJ2-3; D not resolved. The CDR3 is 13 residues long. The germline V gene has CDR1 SNHLY and CDR2 FYNNEI. Trimming cost V 5 bases and J 3 bases, with 9 bases left between them. The CDR3 spells CASSSGVTDTQYF. The CDR3 region has the DNA TGTGCCAGCAGTTCCGGTGTAACAGATACGCAGTATTTT.

In this sample, this clone turned up a few times. V and J are TRBV2 and TRBJ1-1; possible D gene TRBD1, 6 bases. Germline assignment: CDR1 SNHLY and CDR2 FYNNEI. V dropped 7 bases and J dropped 2 bases, with 14 bases sitting between them. The CDR3 is made up of 14 amino acids. The chain's CDR3 is CASTLTGLNTEAFF. The DNA of the CDR3 is TGTGCCAGCACACTAACAGGGCTCAACACTGAAGCTTTCTTT.

The chain carries TRBV5-4 and TRBJ1-6; 7 bases are shared with TRBD1. V trimming: 0 bases; J trimming: 6 bases; junction bases outside the gene matches: 0. The CDR3 loop spans 14 amino acids. CDR1 is SGHNT and CDR2 is YYREEE in the germline V gene (reference sequence). The CDR3 region is CASSLDRGNSPLHF. The CDR3 region has the DNA TGTGCCAGCAGCTTGGACAGGGGTAATTCACCCCTCCACTTT.

This clone was detected a few times. This chain uses TRBV4-1 with TRBJ2-7; TRBD1 is a possible D gene (6 bases). The CDR3 totals 15 residues. The V and J ends lost 4 bases and 0 bases respectively, with 13 bases between them. Germline CDR1 and CDR2: MGHRA and YSYEKL. In DNA, the CDR3 is TGCGCCAGCAGCCCCGGGCAGGGGCACTCCTACGAGCAGTACTTC. Encoded protein: CASSPGQGHSYEQYF.

This clone occurred once. The chain joins TRBV5-1 to TRBJ1-2, with D perhaps TRBD1 (5 bases). The CDR3 length is 13 residues. The ends were cut back, 7 bases at V and 6 bases at J, with 16 bases in the middle. From germline, CDR1 is SGHRS and CDR2 YFSETQ. The CDR3 DNA is TGCGCCAGCGGCGGGGGAAGCCTGAATGGCTACACCTTC. Amino acid sequence: CASGGGSLNGYTF.

J is TRBJ2-7 and V is TRBV4-2, with D possibly being TRBD2 (6 bases). Looked up from germline, CDR1 is LGHNA and CDR2 is YNFKEQ. Deletions cut 6 bases from V and 6 bases from J, with 21 bases between. This CDR3 has 15 amino acids. This CDR3 is CASSPRMGLASEQYF. The CDR3 DNA reads as TGTGCCAGCAGTCCAAGAATGGGGCTAGCGTCCGAGCAGTACTTC.

This clone was counted once. This chain links TRBV7-6 with TRBJ1-5; 8 nucleotides align to TRBD1. The CDR3 covers 13 residues. The V gene's germline CDR1 is SGHVS and CDR2 FNYEAQ. J was trimmed by 4 bases and V by 5 bases; bases with no gene match: 1. For the CDR3, the DNA is TGTGCCAGCAGCCGGGACAGGAATCAGCCCCAGCATTTT. Residues: CASSRDRNQPQHF.

This sequence joins TRBV24-1 and TRBJ2-2; TRBD1 is a possible D gene (6 bases). Germline CDR1 KGHDR, CDR2 SFDVKD. V was trimmed by 3 bases and J by 3 bases, leaving 10 bases between them. This CDR3 contains 15 residues. The CDR3 spells CATSDTGFYTGELFF. Here the CDR3 DNA reads TGTGCCACCAGTGATACAGGGTTCTACACCGGGGAGCTGTTTTTT.

With regard to this clone: The sample holds other DNA sequences that translate to the same CDR3. The genes are TRBV5-1 and TRBJ1-5; tentatively, D is TRBD1 (6 bases). CDR3 length: 14 residues. Per germline, CDR1 SGHRS and CDR2 YFSETQ. The germline V and J ends were trimmed by 4 bases and 3 bases, with 11 bases remaining between them. The CDR3: CASSPDSPNQPQHF. In DNA, the CDR3 is TGCGCCAGCAGCCCGGACAGCCCCAATCAGCCCCAGCATTTT. The full variable domain, in which reference TRBV5-1 and TRBJ1-5 provide the parts outside the CDR3, is KAGVTQTPRYLIKTRGQQVTLSCSPISGHRSVSWYQQTPGQGLQFLFEYFSETQRNKGNFPGRFSGRQFSNSRSEMNVSTLELGDSALYLCASSPDSPNQPQHFGDGTRLSIL.

This clone has only one observation. The chain combines TRBV2 with TRBJ2-5; TRBD2 is a possible D gene (6 bases). The germline V and J ends were trimmed by 6 bases and 4 bases, with 18 bases remaining between them. Germline CDR1 SNHLY, CDR2 FYNNEI. This CDR3 contains 15 residues. The CDR3 sequence is CASSLDYIAVETQYF. Here the CDR3 DNA reads TGTGCCAGCAGCCTGGACTACATAGCCGTAGAGACCCAGTACTTC. The whole variable domain, remainder taken from reference TRBV2 and TRBJ2-5, is EPEVTQTPSHQVTQMGQEVILRCVPISNHLYFYWYRQILGQKVEFLVSFYNNEISEKSEIFDDQFSVERPDGSNFTLKIRSTKLEDSAMYFCASSLDYIAVETQYFGPGTRLLVL.

This clone was found once. The chain joins TRBV10-3 to TRBJ2-7, with D uncertain. Looked up from germline, CDR1 is ENHRY and CDR2 is SYGVKD. The CDR3 spans 13 residues. Trimming shortened V by 3 bases and J by 0 bases, and 6 bases separated the two germline ends. The CDR3 sequence is CAISDRVSYEQYF. The CDR3 DNA is TGTGCCATCAGTGACCGGGTCTCCTACGAGCAGTACTTC.

V gene TRBV19 combines with J gene TRBJ2-1; D uncertain. The V end lost 5 bases, the J end lost 4 bases, and 18 bases lay between the germline ends. Germline loops: CDR1 LNHDA, CDR2 SQIVND (reference sequence). This CDR3 is built from 16 residues. The CDR3 region is CASSSIQYPSYNEQFF. CDR3 DNA: TGTGCCAGTAGTTCCATACAATATCCTTCATACAATGAGCAGTTCTTC.

This rearrangement joins TRBV18 to TRBJ2-7; 7 bases match TRBD2. The CDR3 totals 17 residues. The V gene's germline CDR1 is KGHSH and CDR2 LQKENI. V trimming: 3 bases; J trimming: 4 bases; junction bases outside the gene matches: 15. CDR3 nucleotides: TGTGCCAGCTCACCGACCTATGGGACTACAGAAGGGTACGAGCAGTACTTC. It yields the protein CASSPTYGTTEGYEQYF.

The chain couples TRBV30 to TRBJ2-3; 11 nucleotides line up with TRBD2. The CDR3 is made up of 13 amino acids. Germline CDR1 GTSNPN, CDR2 SVGIG (reference sequence). After removal of 3 bases from V and 12 bases from J, the junction contained 8 bases not matched to a gene. CDR3 coding DNA: TGTGCCTGGAGCAATAATCTAGCGGGAGGTCAGTATTTT. Protein sequence: CAWSNNLAGGQYF.

This clone was recorded only once. The chain joins TRBV7-2 to TRBJ1-2; a weak D match, TRBD1 (5 bases). This CDR3 contains 14 residues. Germline CDR1 is SGHTA and CDR2 is FQGNSA. The ends were cut back, 2 bases at V and 13 bases at J, with 20 bases in the middle. CDR3: CASSLYQGGGGSTF. CDR3 coding DNA: TGTGCCAGCAGCTTATATCAGGGCGGCGGAGGGAGCACCTTC.

The chain recombines TRBV5-8 with TRBJ1-1; 7 bases align to TRBD1. The CDR3 has 15 residues. The V and J ends lost 4 bases and 8 bases, in that order; junction bases with no gene match: 14. Germline loops: CDR1 SGHTS, CDR2 YDEGEE. In DNA, the CDR3 is TGTGCCAGCAGCCGAGAGGGACAGAAATCTGTAGAAGCTTTCTTT. This sequence encodes CASSREGQKSVEAFF.